This TCR beta chain was captured by sequencing in a study of shared clonotypes between healthy human individuals. About the study: Per donor, three plates held CD4 naive cells, three held CD4 memory, two held CD8 naive and one held CD8 memory. Study-level points and caveats: In contrast to clonotypes shared by all four donors, non-shared clonotypes had lower generation probabilities.

The J segment lost 5 bases and the V segment lost 5 bases, leaving 2 bases of the junction unmatched. Germline V gene data show CDR1 as SGHRS and CDR2 as YFSETQ. This CDR3 is 14 amino acids long. Source study methods: Filtering was not the same, since immunoSEQ gave junction-only sequences without quality scores. Sequenced by immunoSEQ multiplex PCR; TCRdb stores in-frame clones only, minus some. The V and J calls and clone size are taken from that table; D and trimming were inferred from the DNA. The table records some 300,000 clones, less than 85% of them present only once. A remark on this clone: The antigen remains unidentified.

The chain links TRBV5-1 to TRBJ2-1; 12 positions agree with TRBD2. This receptor was identified in a man younger than 45 in good health. The material sequenced was memory CD4+ T cells sorted from blood. The subset denotes: CD45RA-negative fraction. The DNA of the CDR3 is TGCGCCAGCAGTAGGACTAGCGGGAACAATGAGCAGTTCTTC. As protein: CASSRTSGNNEQFF.